The TCR beta chain described here comes from a study of OX40 agonist ivuxolimab in advanced cancers. Turning to the study itself: Recorded diagnoses for dose-escalation patients were hepatocellular carcinoma, melanoma, renal cell or head and neck cancer. Findings of the study overall: Normalized T-cell clonal expansion was also low in some nonresponders. It was not determined which antigens were specifically recognized by the peripheral T cells that had undergone clonal expansion.

The sampling schedule covered blood at baseline, cycle 4 day 1, and cycle 7 day 1. Assay used: immunoSEQ multiplex PCR; TCRdb lists only in-frame clones, some missing. Of about 54,000 clones listed, roughly 86% are singletons. CDR1 is DFQATT and CDR2 is SNEGSKA in the germline V gene (reference sequence). This CDR3 comprises 11 residues. In the case of this clone: Its antigen is unknown.

This sequence originates from an adult with an advanced solid tumor such as melanoma, head and neck, liver or kidney cancer. The rearrangement joins TRBV20-1 to TRBJ2-3; D not resolved. Here the sequenced sample was CD4+ or CD8+ T cells sorted from blood, taken in a trial of the OX40 agonist ivuxolimab. Here the CDR3 DNA reads TGCAGCCTACTACGAGCAGATACGCAGTATTTT. Protein: CSLLRADTQYF.